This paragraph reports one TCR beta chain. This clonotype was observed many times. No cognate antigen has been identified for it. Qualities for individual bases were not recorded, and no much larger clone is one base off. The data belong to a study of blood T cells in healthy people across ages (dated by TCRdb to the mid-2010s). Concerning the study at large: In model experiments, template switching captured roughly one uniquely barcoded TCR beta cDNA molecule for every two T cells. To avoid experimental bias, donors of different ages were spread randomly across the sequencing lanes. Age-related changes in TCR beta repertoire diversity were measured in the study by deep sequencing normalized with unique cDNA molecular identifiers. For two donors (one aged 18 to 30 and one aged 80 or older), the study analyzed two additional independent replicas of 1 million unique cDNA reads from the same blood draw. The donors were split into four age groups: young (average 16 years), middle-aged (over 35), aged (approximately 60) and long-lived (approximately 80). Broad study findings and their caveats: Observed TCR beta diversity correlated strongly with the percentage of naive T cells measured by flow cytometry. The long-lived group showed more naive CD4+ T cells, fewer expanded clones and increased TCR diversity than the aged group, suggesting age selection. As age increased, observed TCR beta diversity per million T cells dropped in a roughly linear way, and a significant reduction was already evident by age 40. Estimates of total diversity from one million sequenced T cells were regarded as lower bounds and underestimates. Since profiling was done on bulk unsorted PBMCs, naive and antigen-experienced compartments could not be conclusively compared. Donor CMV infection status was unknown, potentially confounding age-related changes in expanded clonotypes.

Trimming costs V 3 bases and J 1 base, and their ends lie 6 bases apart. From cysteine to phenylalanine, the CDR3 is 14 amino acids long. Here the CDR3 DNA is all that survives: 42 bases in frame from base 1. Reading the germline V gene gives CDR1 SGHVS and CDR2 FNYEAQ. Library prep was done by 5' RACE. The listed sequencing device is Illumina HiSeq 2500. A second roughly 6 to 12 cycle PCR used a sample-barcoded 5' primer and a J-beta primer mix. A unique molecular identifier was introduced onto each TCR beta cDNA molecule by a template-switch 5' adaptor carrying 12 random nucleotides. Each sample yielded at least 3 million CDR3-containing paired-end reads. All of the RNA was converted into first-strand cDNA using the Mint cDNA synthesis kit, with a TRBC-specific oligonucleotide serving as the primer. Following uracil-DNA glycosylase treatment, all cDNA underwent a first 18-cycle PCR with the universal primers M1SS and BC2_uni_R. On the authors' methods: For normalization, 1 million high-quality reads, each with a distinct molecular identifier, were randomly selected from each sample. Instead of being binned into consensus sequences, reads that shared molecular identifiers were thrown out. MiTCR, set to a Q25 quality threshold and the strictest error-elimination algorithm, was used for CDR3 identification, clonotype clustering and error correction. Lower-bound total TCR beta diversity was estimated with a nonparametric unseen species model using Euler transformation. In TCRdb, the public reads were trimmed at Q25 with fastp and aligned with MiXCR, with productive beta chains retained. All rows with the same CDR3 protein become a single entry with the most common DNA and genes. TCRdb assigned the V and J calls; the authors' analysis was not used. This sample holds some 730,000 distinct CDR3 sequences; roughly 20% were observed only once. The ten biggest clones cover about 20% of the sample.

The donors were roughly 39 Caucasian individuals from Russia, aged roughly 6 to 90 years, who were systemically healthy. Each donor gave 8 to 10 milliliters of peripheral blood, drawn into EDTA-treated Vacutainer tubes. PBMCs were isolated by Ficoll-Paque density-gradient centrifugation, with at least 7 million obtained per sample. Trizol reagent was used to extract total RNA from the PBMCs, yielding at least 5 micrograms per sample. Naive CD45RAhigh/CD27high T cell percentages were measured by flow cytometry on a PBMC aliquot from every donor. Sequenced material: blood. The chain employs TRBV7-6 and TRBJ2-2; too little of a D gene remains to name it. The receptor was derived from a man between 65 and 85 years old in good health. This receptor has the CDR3 CASSFRRNTGELFF. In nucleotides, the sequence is TGTGCCAGCAGCTTCCGGCGGAACACCGGGGAGCTGTTTTTT.